This T cell receptor (beta chain) was identified during a study of blood T cell repertoires in COVID-19. The ends were cut back, 5 bases at V and 1 base at J, with 10 bases in the middle. There are 14 residues in the CDR3. Per the germline V gene, CDR1 is LNHDA and CDR2 is SQIVND (reference sequence). Data came from immunoSEQ multiplex PCR; TCRdb stores just in-frame clones and leaves some out. The sample consists of 160,000 or so clones, approximately 75% of them appearing once. This chain connects TRBV19 to TRBJ2-3; D possibly corresponds to TRBD1 (6 bases). The source of this sequence is a human donor in a cohort sampled during active COVID-19. Material for sequencing was peripheral blood. As DNA, the CDR3 is TGTGCCAGTAGTCCCTGGACAGGCACAGATACGCAGTATTTT. Amino acid sequence: CASSPWTGTDTQYF. Based on the CDR3 plus reference TRBV19 and TRBJ2-3, the full variable domain is DGGITQSPKYLFRKEGQNVTLSCEQNLNHDAMYWYRQDPGQGLRLIYYSQIVNDFQKGDIAEGYSVSREKKESFPLTVTSAQKNPTAFYLCASSPWTGTDTQYFGPGTRLTVL.